This TCR beta chain was sequenced in a study of T cell clonotyping in hematopoietic cell transplantation. Overall study context: Cytoreduction preceded collection of pretransplant recipient samples. Study results and caveats: Cells were unsorted, so CD4 and CD8 contributions were not separated. Few recipient clonotypes overlapped donors; over 97% were de novo at given depth. After transplant, recipient diversity fell while pathologically expanded clonotypes grew through day 180.

Time point described: recipient sample about 28 days before transplant, after cytoreduction. Some clones are missing from TCRdb's copy, which holds only in-frame ones; the method was immunoSEQ multiplex PCR. This table holds 30,000 to 40,000 clones, 85% to 95% found once. CDR1 is SGDLS and CDR2 is YYNGEE in the germline V gene. There are 15 residues in the CDR3. V was pared by 0 bases and J by 4 bases, with 14 bases between. About this clone: The antigen remains undetermined.

The source is a man aged 35 to 55 with chronic myeloid leukemia. Some clones in this sample may be carry-over from other donors' samples. The chain links TRBV9 to TRBJ2-7; D may be TRBD1 or TRBD2 (5 bases each). This sample comprised peripheral blood mononuclear cells, obtained before stem cell transplant. The CDR3 loop is CASSVESGAFYEQYF. The CDR3 DNA reads TGTGCCAGCAGCGTAGAGTCCGGGGCCTTTTACGAGCAGTACTTC. The full variable domain, with the rest looked up from reference TRBV9 and TRBJ2-7, is DSGVTQTPKHLITATGQRVTLRCSPRSGDLSVYWYQQSLDQGLQFLIQYYNGEERAKGNILERFSAQQFPDLHSELNLSSLELGDSALYFCASSVESGAFYEQYFGPGTRLTVT.